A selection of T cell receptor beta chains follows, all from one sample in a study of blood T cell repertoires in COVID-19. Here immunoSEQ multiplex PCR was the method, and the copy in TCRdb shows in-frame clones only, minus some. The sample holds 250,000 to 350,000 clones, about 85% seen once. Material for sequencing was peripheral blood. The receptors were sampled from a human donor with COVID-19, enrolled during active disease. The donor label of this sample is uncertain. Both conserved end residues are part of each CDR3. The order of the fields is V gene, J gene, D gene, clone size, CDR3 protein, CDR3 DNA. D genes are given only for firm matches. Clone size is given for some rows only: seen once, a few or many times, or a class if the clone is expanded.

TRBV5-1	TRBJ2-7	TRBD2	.	CASSLGLAGGEQYF	TGCGCCAGCAGCCTGGGACTAGCGGGAGGCGAGCAGTACTTC
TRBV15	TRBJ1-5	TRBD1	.	CATSRGGTGDGQPQHF	TGTGCCACCAGCAGAGGAGGGACAGGGGACGGTCAGCCCCAGCATTTT
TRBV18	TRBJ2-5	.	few	CASSPRVNQETQYF	TGTGCCAGCTCACCGAGGGTGAATCAAGAGACCCAGTACTTC
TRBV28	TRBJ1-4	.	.	CASSLRRELGEKLFF	TGTGCCAGCAGTTTAAGGAGGGAATTGGGGGAAAAACTGTTTTTT
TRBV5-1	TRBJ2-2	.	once	CASSLDGSNTGELFF	TGCGCCAGCAGCTTGGACGGGAGCAACACCGGGGAGCTGTTTTTT
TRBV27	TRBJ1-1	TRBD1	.	CASSFHRGTEAFF	TGTGCCAGCAGTTTCCACAGGGGAACTGAAGCTTTCTTT
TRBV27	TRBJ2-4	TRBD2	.	CASGSGSRVHF	TGTGCCAGCGGTAGCGGGAGCCGGGTGCACTTC
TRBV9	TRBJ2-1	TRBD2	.	CASSGAGFNEQFF	TGTGCCAGCAGCGGAGCGGGGTTCAATGAGCAGTTCTTC
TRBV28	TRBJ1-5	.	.	CASSWGGQRPIKPQHF	TGTGCCAGCAGTTGGGGGGGGCAGCGTCCGATCAAGCCCCAGCATTTT
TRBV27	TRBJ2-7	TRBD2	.	CASSHGLAGVTSYEQYF	TGTGCCAGCAGTCACGGACTAGCGGGAGTTACGTCCTACGAGCAGTACTTC
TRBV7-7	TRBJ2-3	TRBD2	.	CASSPGLATDTQYF	TGTGCTAGCAGCCCCGGACTAGCCACAGATACGCAGTATTTT
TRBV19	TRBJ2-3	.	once	CASSILSVTDTQYF	TGTGCCAGTAGTATACTGTCAGTCACAGATACGCAGTATTTT
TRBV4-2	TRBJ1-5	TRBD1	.	CASSQAWAGGTGFQPQHF	TGTGCCAGCAGCCAAGCGTGGGCGGGCGGGACAGGGTTTCAGCCCCAGCATTTT
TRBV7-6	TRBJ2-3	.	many	CASSLLRRGADTQYF	TGTGCCAGCAGCTTACTTCGCAGGGGGGCAGATACGCAGTATTTT
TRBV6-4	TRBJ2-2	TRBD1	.	CASSEYEGALDTGELFF	TGTGCCAGCAGTGAATACGAGGGGGCGCTGGACACCGGGGAGCTGTTTTTT
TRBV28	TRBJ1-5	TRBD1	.	CASSPGTGHQPQHF	TGTGCCAGCAGCCCTGGGACAGGACATCAGCCCCAGCATTTT
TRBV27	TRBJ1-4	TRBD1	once	CASRAGTGVSKLFF	TGTGCCAGCAGGGCCGGGACAGGGGTTTCAAAACTGTTTTTT
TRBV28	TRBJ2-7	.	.	CASSHDSYEQYF	TGTGCCAGCAGTCATGACAGCTACGAGCAGTACTTC
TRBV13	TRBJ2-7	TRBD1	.	CASSLRQGVEQYF	TGTGCCAGCAGCTTAAGGCAGGGGGTCGAGCAGTACTTC
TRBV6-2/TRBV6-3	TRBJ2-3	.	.	CASSYGRLTDTQYF	TGTGCCAGCAGTTACGGGAGGCTGACAGATACGCAGTATTTT
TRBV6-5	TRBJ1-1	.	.	CASSQRGLGTEAFF	TGTGCCAGCAGCCAGCGGGGGCTGGGCACTGAAGCTTTCTTT
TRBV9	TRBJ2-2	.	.	CASSMRGSNTGELFF	TGTGCCAGCAGCATGAGAGGTTCCAACACCGGGGAGCTGTTTTTT
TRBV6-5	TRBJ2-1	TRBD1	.	CASARQGSSYNEQFF	TGTGCCAGCGCACGACAGGGGAGCTCCTACAATGAGCAGTTCTTC
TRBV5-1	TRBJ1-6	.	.	CASKDGGRNSPLHF	TGCGCCAGTAAGGACGGGGGAAGGAATTCACCCCTCCACTTT
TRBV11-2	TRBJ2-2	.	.	CASITGFGTGELFF	TGTGCCAGCATCACAGGGTTCGGCACCGGGGAGCTGTTTTTT
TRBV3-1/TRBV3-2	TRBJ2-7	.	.	CASSQVAGGAQYF	TGTGCCAGCAGCCAAGTCGCGGGCGGCGCGCAGTACTTC
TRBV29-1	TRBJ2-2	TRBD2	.	CSVEGSGINTGELFF	TGCAGCGTTGAGGGTAGCGGGATAAACACCGGGGAGCTGTTTTTT
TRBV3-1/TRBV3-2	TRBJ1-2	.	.	CASSQDGRAYGYTF	TGTGCCAGCAGCCAAGACGGCAGGGCCTATGGCTACACCTTC
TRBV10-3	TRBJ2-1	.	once	CAISDTSEQFF	TGTGCCATCAGTGATACGAGTGAGCAGTTCTTC
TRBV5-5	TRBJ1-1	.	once	CASSLDVPVNTEAFF	TGTGCCAGCAGCTTGGATGTCCCGGTGAACACTGAAGCTTTCTTT
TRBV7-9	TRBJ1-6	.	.	CASSLVGGGYSPLHF	TGTGCCAGCAGCTTAGTGGGAGGAGGCTATTCACCCCTCCACTTT
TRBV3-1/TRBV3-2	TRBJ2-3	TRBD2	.	CASSPPSGRATDTQYF	TGTGCCAGCAGCCCCCCTAGCGGGAGGGCCACAGATACGCAGTATTTT
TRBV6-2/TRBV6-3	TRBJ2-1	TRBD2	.	CASSLASGVYNEQFF	TGTGCCAGCAGTTTGGCTAGCGGGGTTTACAATGAGCAGTTCTTC
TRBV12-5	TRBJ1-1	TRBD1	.	CASGLAQGQGLYEAFF	TGTGCTAGTGGTTTAGCCCAGGGACAGGGATTATATGAAGCTTTCTTT
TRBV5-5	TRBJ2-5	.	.	CASRMRQGDGETQYF	TGTGCCAGCCGGATGCGGCAGGGTGATGGGGAGACCCAGTACTTC
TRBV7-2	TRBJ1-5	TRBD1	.	CASSYLQGGQPQHF	TGTGCCAGCAGCTACCTCCAGGGGGGTCAGCCCCAGCATTTT
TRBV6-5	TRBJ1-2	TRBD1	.	CASRIQGNYGYTF	TGTGCCAGCAGAATACAGGGGAACTATGGCTACACCTTC
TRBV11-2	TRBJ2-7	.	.	CASSLDDGTFYEQYF	TGTGCCAGCAGCTTAGATGACGGGACTTTCTACGAGCAGTACTTC
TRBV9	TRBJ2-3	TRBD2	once	CASSGGLAGALRTDTQYF	TGTGCCAGCAGCGGGGGACTAGCGGGAGCCTTGCGCACAGATACGCAGTATTTT